Given below is one T cell receptor beta chain in context. Described time point: newly diagnosed GD, antithyroid drugs for less than 3 months. There was RNA extracted from PBMCs, and the TCR library was made from it. This sample was taken from a study of regulatory T cells in long-lasting Graves disease. TCR beta libraries were built with iRepertoire HTBI primers and Arm-PCR of CDR3 regions. TCRdb itself ran the multiplex PCR reads through MiXCR, one entry per CDR3 protein. The table has approximately 400,000 distinct CDR3 sequences, 15% seen once; the top ten hold over 7%. The sample was also reused in another study, on T cells in Graves' hyperthyroidism and ophthalmopathy. That paper notes: Patients showing uncontrolled infection, other autoimmune disease, pregnancy or lactation were ineligible. Most thyroid clonotypes expanded above 0.001 were also detected in blood.

Sample: peripheral blood mononuclear cells (PBMCs), taken at new diagnosis, from a patient treated with antithyroid drugs. This sequence originates from a woman between 40 and 50 years old with Graves disease.

The CDR3 region has the DNA TGTGCCAGCAACGCCAGAAGCGGGAGAACCTACAATGAGCAGTTCTTC. This translates into CASNARSGRTYNEQFF. The chain joins TRBV11-2 to TRBJ2-1; 8 bases match TRBD2. CDR3 size: 16 residues. With 7 bases clipped from V and 2 bases from J, the junction kept 10 bases outside the gene matches. Germline CDR1 reads SGHAT; CDR2 reads FQNNGV.